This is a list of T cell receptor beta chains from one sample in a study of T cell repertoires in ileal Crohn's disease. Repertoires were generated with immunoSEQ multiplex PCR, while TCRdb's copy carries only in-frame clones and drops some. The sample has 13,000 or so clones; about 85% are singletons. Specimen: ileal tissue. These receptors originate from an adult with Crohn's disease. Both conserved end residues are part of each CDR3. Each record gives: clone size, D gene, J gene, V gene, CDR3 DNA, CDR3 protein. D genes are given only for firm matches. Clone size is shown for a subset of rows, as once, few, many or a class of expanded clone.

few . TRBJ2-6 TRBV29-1 TGCAGCGTTGATGGGAGCTCTGGGGCCAACGTCCTGACTTTC CSVDGSSGANVLTF
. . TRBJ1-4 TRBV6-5 TGTGCCAGCAGAGCCACGGGGGAAAAACTGTTTTTT CASRATGEKLFF
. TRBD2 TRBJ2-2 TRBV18 TGTGCCAGCTCACCATCGGCTAGCGGGACGATCACCGGGGAGCTGTTTTTT CASSPSASGTITGELFF
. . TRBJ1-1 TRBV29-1 TGCAGCGTCCTCGGCGGGGCGAACACTGAAGCTTTCTTT CSVLGGANTEAFF
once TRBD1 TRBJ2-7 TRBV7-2 TGTGCCAGCAGCTCCCAGGGACAGGGGGCCTACGAGCAGTACTTC CASSSQGQGAYEQYF
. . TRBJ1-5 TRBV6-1 TGTGCCAGCAGTGAGCAACAGGGTCGACAGCCCCAGCATTTT CASSEQQGRQPQHF
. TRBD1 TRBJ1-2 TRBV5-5 TGTGCCAGCAGCTTGGCCCCGGGACAGGGAAACTTTTATGGCTACACCTTC CASSLAPGQGNFYGYTF
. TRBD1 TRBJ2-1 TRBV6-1 TGTGCCAGCAGTGCGGACAGGGAGCGCAATGAGCAGTTCTTC CASSADRERNEQFF
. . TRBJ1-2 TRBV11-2 TGTGCCAGCAGCTTAGATTTCAGAAATAACTATGGCTACACCTTC CASSLDFRNNYGYTF
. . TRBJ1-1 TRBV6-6 TGTGCCAGCAACCAAGGGGTGGTGACTGAAGCTTTCTTT CASNQGVVTEAFF
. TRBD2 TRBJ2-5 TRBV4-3 TGCGCCAGCAGCCAAGAATGGGCTAGCGGGAGCGTGAAGTCTGGGGAGACCCAGTACTTC CASSQEWASGSVKSGETQYF
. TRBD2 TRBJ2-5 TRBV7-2 TGTGCCAGCAGCTGGACTAGCGGGGGGGCAGAGACCCAGTACTTC CASSWTSGGAETQYF
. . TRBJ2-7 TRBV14 TGTGCCAGCAGCCAAGAAGGATCAGGAAACTACGAGCAGTACTTC CASSQEGSGNYEQYF
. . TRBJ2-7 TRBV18 TGTGCCAGCTCACGGTTACCGCGCTCCTACGAGCAGTACTTC CASSRLPRSYEQYF
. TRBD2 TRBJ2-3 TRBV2 TGTGCCAGCATCGGGCGGGGGTACTCTAGCACAGATACGCAGTATTTT CASIGRGYSSTDTQYF
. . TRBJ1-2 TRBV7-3 TGTGCCAGCAGCCCGAACTTGGACAGCTATGGCTACACCTTC CASSPNLDSYGYTF